This TCR beta chain was identified during a study of tumor and adjacent non-tumor tissue in lung cancer. Germline V CDR1 and CDR2: PRHDT, FYEKMQ (reference sequence). CDR3 length: 13 residues. The library came from three nested PCR rounds adapted from ARM-PCR protocols. TCRdb re-called the multiplex PCR reads through MiXCR, storing one row per CDR3 protein. The sample lists 90,000 to 100,000 distinct CDR3 sequences; 80% were seen once. A single count supports this clonotype. Relative to the germline gene, one junction end is altered; a read error may explain this. No cell sorting was done before RNA was extracted from the tissue. Distant lung tissue was collected more than 3 cm away from the tumor edge.

This chain joins TRBV13 and TRBJ2-5; D possibly matches TRBD1 or TRBD2 (6 bases each). The source of this sequence is a man aged 55 to 69 with small cell lung cancer. Source material: distant non-tumor lung tissue. The chain's CDR3 is CASSFGGHETQYF. The DNA of the CDR3 is TGTGCTAGCAGCTTTGGGGGGCATGAGACCCAATACTTC.